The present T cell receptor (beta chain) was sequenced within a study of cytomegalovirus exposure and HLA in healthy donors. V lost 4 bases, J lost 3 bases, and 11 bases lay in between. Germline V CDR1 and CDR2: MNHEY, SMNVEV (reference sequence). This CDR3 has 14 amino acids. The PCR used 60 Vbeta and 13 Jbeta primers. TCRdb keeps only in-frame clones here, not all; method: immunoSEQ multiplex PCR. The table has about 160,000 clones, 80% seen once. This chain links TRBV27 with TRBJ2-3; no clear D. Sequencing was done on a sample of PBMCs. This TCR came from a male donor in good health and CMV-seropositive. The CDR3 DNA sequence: TGTGCCAGCAGTTCGGGTGAACTTACAGATACGCAGTATTTT. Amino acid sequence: CASSSGELTDTQYF.